Following are 32 T cell receptor beta chains from one sample sequenced in a study of TIL therapy for anti-PD-1-resistant metastatic lung cancer. The libraries were made with immunoSEQ v3. Here immunoSEQ multiplex PCR was the method, and the copy in TCRdb shows in-frame clones only, minus some. This sample carries more than 20,000 clones, 72% of them seen once, and the ten largest clones take approximately 7%. Documented time point: pre-treatment sample, taken before nivolumab and TIL therapy. Pleural nodules or supraclavicular lymph nodes made up most of the excised metastases sampled. This specimen consisted of tumor tissue, obtained at baseline. The source is a person between 25 and 80 years old with non-small cell lung cancer.

The V and J genes are TRBV5-1 and TRBJ2-7; the match to TRBD2 covers 10 bases. Looked up from germline, CDR1 is SGHRS and CDR2 is YFSETQ. Unmatched junction bases numbered 4, after V lost 4 bases and J lost 3 bases. This CDR3 spans 14 amino acids. CDR3 coding DNA: TGCGCCAGCAGCACAGCGGGGGGGAACTACGAGCAGTACTTC. Its protein product is CASSTAGGNYEQYF. Based on the CDR3 plus reference TRBV5-1 and TRBJ2-7, the full variable domain is KAGVTQTPRYLIKTRGQQVTLSCSPISGHRSVSWYQQTPGQGLQFLFEYFSETQRNKGNFPGRFSGRQFSNSRSEMNVSTLELGDSALYLCASSTAGGNYEQYFGPGTRLTVT.

The chain joins TRBV10-3 to TRBJ1-6; 9 positions agree with TRBD1. V dropped 0 bases and J dropped 7; count of bases not matched to a gene: 7. This CDR3 has 17 residues. CDR1 is ENHRY and CDR2 is SYGVKD in the germline V gene. For the CDR3, the DNA is TGTGCCATCAGTGAGTCGTCCCACAGGGGGCGGAATTCACCCCTCCACTTT. Translation gives CAISESSHRGRNSPLHF.

The chain recombines TRBV7-9 with TRBJ2-7, with 8 positions matching TRBD1. Germline CDR1 SEHNR, CDR2 FQNEAQ (reference sequence). The V gene end was trimmed by 5 bases and the J gene end by 7 bases; junction bases not matched to a gene: 7. The CDR3 has 13 residues. The DNA of the CDR3 is TGTGCCAGCAGCACGCGGACAGGGTGGGAGCAGTACTTC. It translates to CASSTRTGWEQYF.

CDR3 coding DNA: TGTGCCAGCAGCTGGAATCCACCTAGCGGGGGCTATGGGAACGAGCAGTACTTC. Translation: CASSWNPPSGGYGNEQYF. This chain joins TRBV5-5 and TRBJ2-7, with 10 bases identical to TRBD2. Losses at the gene ends were 3 bases for V and 5 bases for J; bases not matched to a gene: 17. This CDR3 has 18 residues. CDR1 and CDR2 (germline): SGHKS, YYEKEE (reference sequence). The full variable domain, completed using reference TRBV5-5 and TRBJ2-7, is DAGVTQSPTHLIKTRGQQVTLRCSPISGHKSVSWYQQVLGQGPQFIFQYYEKEERGRGNFPDRFSARQFPNYSSELNVNALLLGDSALYLCASSWNPPSGGYGNEQYFGPGTRLTVT.

The J gene is TRBJ1-5, the V gene TRBV5-1; 10 nucleotides line up with TRBD1. The germline CDR1 and CDR2 sequences are SGHRS and YFSETQ. The CDR3 extends over 15 amino acids. V trimming: 0 bases; J trimming: 4 bases; junction bases outside the gene matches: 1. The DNA of the CDR3 is TGCGCCAGCAGCTTGGGACAGGGGGCGAATCAGCCCCAGCATTTT. Protein sequence: CASSLGQGANQPQHF.

The chain carries TRBV13 and TRBJ2-5; the D is unclear. CDR1 is PRHDT, CDR2 FYEKMQ, per germline (reference sequence). V was pared by 4 bases and J by 0 bases, with 9 bases between. CDR3 length equals 14 residues. Here the CDR3 reads CASSSSDHQETQYF. In DNA form, the CDR3 reads TGTGCCAGCAGCTCGTCAGATCACCAAGAGACCCAGTACTTC.

The V and J genes are TRBV11-2 and TRBJ2-1; tentatively, D is TRBD2 (6 bases). With 2 bases removed from V and 7 bases from J, the gap between germline ends came to 12 bases. The V gene's germline CDR1 is SGHAT and CDR2 FQNNGV. The CDR3 spans 14 residues. CDR3: CASSLIGSRNEQFF. CDR3 bases: TGTGCCAGCAGCTTAATCGGGAGTCGGAATGAGCAGTTCTTC.

This sequence joins TRBV4-1 and TRBJ2-1, with TRBD2 matching over 11 bases. The CDR3 loop spans 15 amino acids. J gave up 4 bases and V 2 bases, and 1 base lay outside the gene matches. Per germline, CDR1 MGHRA and CDR2 YSYEKL. The CDR3 here is CASSQTSGGYNEQFF. The DNA of the CDR3 is TGCGCCAGCAGCCAAACTAGCGGGGGTTACAATGAGCAGTTCTTC.

The count of this clone is one. This chain joins TRBV5-5 and TRBJ2-3; 8 nucleotides agree with TRBD2. The CDR3 loop spans 17 amino acids. The V gene's germline CDR1 is SGHKS and CDR2 YYEKEE (reference sequence). J gave up 2 bases and V 3 bases, and 11 bases lay outside the gene matches. The CDR3 DNA is TGTGCCAGCAGCTACCCTTTTAGCGGGATATCCACAGATACGCAGTATTTT. This gives the protein CASSYPFSGISTDTQYF.

This chain links TRBV6-5 with TRBJ1-1; no definite D call. V was shortened by 0 bases and J by 1 base, with 3 bases between the two germline ends. Germline V gene sequence: CDR1 MNHEY, CDR2 SVGAGI. There are 13 residues in the CDR3. The CDR3: CASSYSTNTEAFF. CDR3 nucleotide sequence: TGTGCCAGCAGTTACTCTACGAACACTGAAGCTTTCTTT.

The chain uses TRBV6-1 and TRBJ1-2; D is unresolved. Germline V gene sequence: CDR1 MNHNS, CDR2 SASEGT. V was clipped by 2 bases and J by 5 bases, with 9 bases between them. The CDR3 contains 13 residues. CDR3 bases: TGTGCCAGCAGTGAAAGACGGATATATGGCTACACCTTC. Translating it yields CASSERRIYGYTF.

The chain employs TRBV5-4 and TRBJ2-7; D is possibly TRBD1 (5 bases). The germline gives CDR1 SGHNT, CDR2 YYREEE (reference sequence). With 0 bases removed from V and 3 bases from J, the gap between germline ends came to 7 bases. The CDR3 contains 13 residues. The CDR3 loop is CASSLGGLYEQYF. The CDR3 coding sequence is TGTGCCAGCAGCTTGGGGGGCCTCTACGAGCAGTACTTC.

The chain has TRBV7-6 and TRBJ2-1, with D perhaps matching TRBD1 (6 bases). Germline loops: CDR1 SGHVS, CDR2 FNYEAQ. The V end lost 2 bases, the J end lost 2 bases, and 13 bases lay between the germline ends. The CDR3 loop spans 16 amino acids. In DNA, the CDR3 is TGTGCCAGCAGCTTACCTCCGGGACAAACCTACAATGAGCAGTTCTTC. Protein sequence: CASSLPPGQTYNEQFF.

The chain recombines TRBV2 with TRBJ1-2; no firm D call. The germline CDR1 and CDR2 sequences are SNHLY and FYNNEI. CDR3 size: 14 residues. V was trimmed by 1 base and J by 4 bases, leaving 10 bases between them. The CDR3 is CASSEVPLGYGYTF. The CDR3 bases are TGTGCCAGCAGTGAAGTCCCCCTCGGCTATGGCTACACCTTC.

The chain couples TRBV7-3 to TRBJ2-7; D not certain. Germline CDR1 reads SGHTA; CDR2 reads FQGTGA. Trimming cost V 5 bases and J 6 bases, with 14 bases left between them. The CDR3 is 13 amino acids. CDR3 DNA sequence: TGTGCCAGCAGCCGTTCCCTGGGTCGCGAGCAGTACTTC. This encodes CASSRSLGREQYF.

The chain uses TRBV7-6 and TRBJ1-6; 9 bases line up with TRBD1. The CDR3 is made up of 14 amino acids. Germline V gives CDR1 SGHVS, CDR2 FNYEAQ. J lost 10 bases, V lost 5 bases, and 6 bases had no gene match. The CDR3 loop is CASSPGQGASPLHF. The CDR3 DNA is TGTGCCAGCAGCCCGGGACAGGGCGCGTCACCCCTCCACTTT.

The CDR3 DNA reads TGTGCCAGCAGTTTGCCGGGAATCAAACCTCCCCACACCGGGGAGCTGTTTTTT. It is translated as CASSLPGIKPPHTGELFF. The chain couples TRBV6-8 to TRBJ2-2, with a weak D call TRBD2 (5 bases). The germline CDR1 and CDR2 sequences are MNHGY and SAAAGT. The length of the CDR3 is 18 residues. V was trimmed by 4 bases and J by 3 bases, leaving 21 bases between them.

This clone was counted a few times. This chain uses TRBV9 with TRBJ1-1; D is unresolved. The V gene's germline CDR1 is SGDLS and CDR2 YYNGEE. V was pared by 0 bases and J by 3 bases, with 6 bases between. The CDR3 is made up of 13 amino acids. The CDR3 is CASSVGGYTEAFF. For the CDR3, the DNA is TGTGCCAGCAGCGTAGGAGGGTACACTGAAGCTTTCTTT.

The CDR3 coding sequence is TGTGCCACGAGGACAGGCGGGAACACTGAAGCTTTCTTT. Translating it yields CATRTGGNTEAFF. This sequence joins TRBV10-3 and TRBJ1-1, with TRBD1 matching over 7 bases. The germline CDR1 and CDR2 sequences are ENHRY and SYGVKD. V dropped 10 bases and J dropped 1; count of bases not matched to a gene: 6. The CDR3 spans 13 residues.

V is TRBV7-2 and J is TRBJ1-2; D not certain. V was trimmed by 3 bases and J by 4 bases, leaving 12 bases between them. CDR3 size: 14 residues. The germline V gene has CDR1 SGHTA and CDR2 FQGNSA. The CDR3 bases are TGTGCCAGCAGCTTGGCCGGGGTGGGCTATGGCTACACCTTC. It translates to CASSLAGVGYGYTF.

The CDR3 is CASSQGQPSEAFF. The CDR3 DNA reads TGCGCCAGCAGCCAAGGACAGCCTTCTGAAGCTTTCTTT. The rearrangement joins TRBV4-3 to TRBJ1-1, with D tentatively TRBD1 (5 bases). CDR1 LGHNA and CDR2 YSLEER come from the germline V gene. Trimming cost V 1 base and J 6 bases, with 9 bases left between them. This CDR3 region has 13 residues.

This clone was seen a few times. V usage is TRBV9 and J usage is TRBJ2-2; 7 bases are a match to TRBD1. The CDR3 is 16 residues long. Germline loops: CDR1 SGDLS, CDR2 YYNGEE. V lost 1 base and J lost 8; bases outside the gene matches: 11. CDR3 bases: TGTGCCAGCAGCGTACCTTCGTCAGGGGGTTGGGGGGAGCTGTTTTTT. As protein: CASSVPSSGGWGELFF.

This clone is labeled medium-sized. This sequence joins TRBV19 and TRBJ1-5, with D possibly matching TRBD1 (5 bases). Germline assignment: CDR1 LNHDA and CDR2 SQIVND (reference sequence). CDR3 length: 14 amino acids. V lost 3 bases and J 5 bases, leaving 11 bases between the germline ends. CDR3: CASSISQEYQPQHF. DNA of the CDR3: TGTGCCAGTAGTATCTCACAGGAGTATCAGCCCCAGCATTTT. Full variable domain (rest looked up from reference TRBV19 and TRBJ1-5): DGGITQSPKYLFRKEGQNVTLSCEQNLNHDAMYWYRQDPGQGLRLIYYSQIVNDFQKGDIAEGYSVSREKKESFPLTVTSAQKNPTAFYLCASSISQEYQPQHFGDGTRLSIL.

V is TRBV11-2 and J is TRBJ2-7, with a tentative D call TRBD2 (6 bases). The germline V gene encodes CDR1 SGHAT and CDR2 FQNNGV. V lost 4 bases and J lost 5, with 18 bases in between. The CDR3 extends over 15 amino acids. The chain's CDR3 is CASSSGTPPFDEQYF. In nucleotides, the CDR3 is TGTGCCAGCAGCTCGGGGACTCCCCCTTTTGACGAGCAGTACTTC. Drawing the rest from reference TRBV11-2 and TRBJ2-7, the complete variable domain is EAGVAQSPRYKIIEKRQSVAFWCNPISGHATLYWYQQILGQGPKLLIQFQNNGVVDDSQLPKDRFSAERLKGVDSTLKIQPAKLEDSAVYLCASSSGTPPFDEQYFGPGTRLTVT.

V is TRBV5-4 and J is TRBJ1-1; perhaps TRBD1 as D (6 bases). The CDR3 sequence is 14 residues long. The ends were cut back, 4 bases at V and 3 bases at J, with 13 bases in the middle. Germline CDR1 SGHNT, CDR2 YYREEE (reference sequence). The chain's CDR3 is CASSRGHGDTEAFF. The CDR3 region has the DNA TGTGCCAGCAGCCGGGGACATGGGGACACTGAAGCTTTCTTT.

The chain carries TRBV4-3 and TRBJ1-2, with a weak D call TRBD1 (5 bases). Germline V lookup: CDR1 LGHNA, CDR2 YSLEER. V was pared by 1 base and J by 3 bases, with 12 bases between. The CDR3 consists of 15 residues. The CDR3 bases are TGCGCCAGCAGCCAAGTCCCGGAAGGGGACTATGGCTACACCTTC. Protein product: CASSQVPEGDYGYTF.

The chain carries TRBV11-2 and TRBJ1-4; D call uncertain. This CDR3 is built from 14 residues. The V and J ends lost 6 bases and 3 bases respectively, with 11 bases between them. Germline V gene sequence: CDR1 SGHAT, CDR2 FQNNGV. The CDR3 coding sequence is TGTGCCAGCAGTACCATGGACCCTAATGAAAAACTGTTTTTT. This sequence encodes CASSTMDPNEKLFF.

The genes are TRBV10-3 and TRBJ1-5, with a weak D call TRBD1 (5 bases). The germline V gene encodes CDR1 ENHRY and CDR2 SYGVKD. The CDR3 is made up of 17 amino acids. The V end lost 0 bases, the J end lost 4 bases, and 16 bases lay between the germline ends. DNA for the CDR3: TGTGCCATCAGTGAGTCGATTGGCCCGGCAGGGAATCAGCCCCAGCATTTT. It yields the protein CAISESIGPAGNQPQHF.

This chain links TRBV10-2 with TRBJ2-7; D is perhaps TRBD2 (7 bases). The CDR3 has 14 residues. Trimming stripped 8 bases from V and 2 bases from J, with 16 bases between. Germline CDR1 is WSHSY and CDR2 is SAAADI. DNA for the CDR3: TGCGCCAGCGAGGGAGGGGGGATACCCTACGAGCAGTACTTC. Translated, it gives CASEGGGIPYEQYF.

The chain recombines TRBV14 with TRBJ2-1, with D possibly being TRBD2 (5 bases). CDR1 SGHDN and CDR2 FVKESK come from the germline V gene. V lost 3 bases and J 9 bases, leaving 12 bases between the germline ends. This CDR3 comprises 13 residues. The CDR3 region has the DNA TGTGCCAGCAGCCACCTCTCCGGAGGTGAGCAGTTCTTC. Its protein product is CASSHLSGGEQFF.

Details on this clone: At one end, the junction sequence differs from germline, possibly due to a read error. V is TRBV7-7 and J is TRBJ2-7, with 8 bases fitting TRBD2. The germline CDR1 and CDR2 sequences are SSHAT and FNYEAQ (reference sequence). The CDR3 loop spans 16 amino acids. CDR3 sequence: CASSPALAGGLHEQYF. CDR3 nucleotide sequence: TGTGCTAGCAGCCCAGCCTTGGCGGGGGGCCTCCACGAGCAGTACTTC.

This rearrangement joins TRBV5-1 to TRBJ2-5; perhaps D is TRBD1 or TRBD2 (5 bases each). The CDR3 is 13 residues long. The V gene lost 4 bases and the J gene lost 0 bases, with 7 bases spanning the gap. The germline V gene encodes CDR1 SGHRS and CDR2 YFSETQ. The CDR3 DNA follows: TGCGCCAGCAGCGGGGACCACCAAGAGACCCAGTACTTC. Encoded protein: CASSGDHQETQYF.